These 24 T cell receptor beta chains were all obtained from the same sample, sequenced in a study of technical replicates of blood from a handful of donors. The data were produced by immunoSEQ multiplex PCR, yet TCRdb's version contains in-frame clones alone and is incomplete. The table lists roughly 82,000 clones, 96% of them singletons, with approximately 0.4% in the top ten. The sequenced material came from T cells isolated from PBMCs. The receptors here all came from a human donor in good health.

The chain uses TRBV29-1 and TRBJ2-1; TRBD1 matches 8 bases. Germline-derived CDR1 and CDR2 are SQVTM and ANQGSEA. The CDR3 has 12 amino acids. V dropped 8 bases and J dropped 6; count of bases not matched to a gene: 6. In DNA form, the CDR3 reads TGCAGCCCGTCCGGACAGGGCAATGAGCAGTTCTTC. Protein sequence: CSPSGQGNEQFF.

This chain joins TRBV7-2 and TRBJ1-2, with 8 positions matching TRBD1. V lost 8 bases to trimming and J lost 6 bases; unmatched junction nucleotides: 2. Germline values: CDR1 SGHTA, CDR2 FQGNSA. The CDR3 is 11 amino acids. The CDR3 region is CASLTGDGYTF. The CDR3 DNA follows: TGTGCCAGCTTGACAGGGGATGGCTACACCTTC.

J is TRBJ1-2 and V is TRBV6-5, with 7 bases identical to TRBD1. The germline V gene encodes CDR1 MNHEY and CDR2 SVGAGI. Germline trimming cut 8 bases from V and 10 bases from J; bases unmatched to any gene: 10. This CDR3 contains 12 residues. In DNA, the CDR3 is TGTGCCAGCGGATCGGGGACAGACGACTACACCTTC. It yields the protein CASGSGTDDYTF.

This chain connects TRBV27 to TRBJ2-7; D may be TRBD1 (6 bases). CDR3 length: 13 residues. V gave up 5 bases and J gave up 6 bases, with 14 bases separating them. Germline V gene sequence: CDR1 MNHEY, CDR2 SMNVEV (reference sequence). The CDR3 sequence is CASSILQGSEQYF. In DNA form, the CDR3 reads TGTGCCAGCAGTATTCTACAGGGATCCGAGCAGTACTTC.

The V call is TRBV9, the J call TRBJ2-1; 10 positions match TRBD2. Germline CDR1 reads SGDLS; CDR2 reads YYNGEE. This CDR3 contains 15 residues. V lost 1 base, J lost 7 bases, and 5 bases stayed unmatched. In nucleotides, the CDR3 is TGTGCCAGCAGCGTATCTAGCGGGAGAGGGAATGAGCAGTTCTTC. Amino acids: CASSVSSGRGNEQFF.

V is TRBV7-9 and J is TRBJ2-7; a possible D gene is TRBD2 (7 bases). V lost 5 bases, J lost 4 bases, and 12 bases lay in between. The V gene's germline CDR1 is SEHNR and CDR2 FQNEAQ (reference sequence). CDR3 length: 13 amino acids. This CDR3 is CASSRGAFYEQYF. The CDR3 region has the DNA TGTGCCAGCAGCCGGGGGGCGTTTTACGAGCAGTACTTC.

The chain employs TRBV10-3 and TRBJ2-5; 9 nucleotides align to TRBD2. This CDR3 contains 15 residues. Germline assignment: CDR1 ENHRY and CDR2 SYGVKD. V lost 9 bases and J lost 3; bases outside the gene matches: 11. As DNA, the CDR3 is TGTGCCATAATGGATTGGCCTAGCGGGAAAGAGACCCAGTACTTC. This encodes CAIMDWPSGKETQYF.

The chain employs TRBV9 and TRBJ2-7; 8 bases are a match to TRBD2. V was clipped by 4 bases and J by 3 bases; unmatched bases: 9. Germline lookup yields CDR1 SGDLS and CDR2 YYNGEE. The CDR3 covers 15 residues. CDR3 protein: CASSRRSGGYYEQYF. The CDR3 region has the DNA TGTGCCAGCAGCCGTCGGAGCGGGGGATACTACGAGCAGTACTTC.

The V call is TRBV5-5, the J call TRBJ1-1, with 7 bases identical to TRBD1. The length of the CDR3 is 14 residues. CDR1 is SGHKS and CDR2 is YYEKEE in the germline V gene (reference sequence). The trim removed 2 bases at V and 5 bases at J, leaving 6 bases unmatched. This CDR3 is CASSFPGGTTEAFF. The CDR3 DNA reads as TGTGCCAGCAGCTTCCCAGGGGGAACGACTGAAGCTTTCTTT. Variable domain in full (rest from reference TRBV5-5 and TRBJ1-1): DAGVTQSPTHLIKTRGQQVTLRCSPISGHKSVSWYQQVLGQGPQFIFQYYEKEERGRGNFPDRFSARQFPNYSSELNVNALLLGDSALYLCASSFPGGTTEAFFGQGTRLTVV.

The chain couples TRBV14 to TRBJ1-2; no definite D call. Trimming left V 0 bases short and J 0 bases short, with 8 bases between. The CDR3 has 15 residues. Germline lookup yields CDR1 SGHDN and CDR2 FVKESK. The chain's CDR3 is CASSQELTTNYGYTF. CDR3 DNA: TGTGCCAGCAGCCAAGAATTGACAACTAACTATGGCTACACCTTC.

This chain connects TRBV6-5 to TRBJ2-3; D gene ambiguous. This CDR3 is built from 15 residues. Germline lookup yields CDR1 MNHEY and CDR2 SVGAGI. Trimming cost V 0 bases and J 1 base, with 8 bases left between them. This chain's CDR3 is CASSYSRYGTDTQYF. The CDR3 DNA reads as TGTGCCAGCAGTTACTCGAGGTATGGCACAGATACGCAGTATTTT.

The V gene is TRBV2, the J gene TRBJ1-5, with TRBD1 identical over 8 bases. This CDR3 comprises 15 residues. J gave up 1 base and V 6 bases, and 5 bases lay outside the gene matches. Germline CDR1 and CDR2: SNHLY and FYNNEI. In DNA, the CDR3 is TGTGCCAGCAGACTAGACAGGGGCAGCAATCAGCCCCAGCATTTT. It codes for CASRLDRGSNQPQHF.

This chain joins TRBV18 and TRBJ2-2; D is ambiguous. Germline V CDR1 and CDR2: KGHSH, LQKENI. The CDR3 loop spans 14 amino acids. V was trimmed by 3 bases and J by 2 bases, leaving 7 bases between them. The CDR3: CASSPFSNTGELFF. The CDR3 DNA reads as TGTGCCAGCTCACCTTTCAGTAACACCGGGGAGCTGTTTTTT.

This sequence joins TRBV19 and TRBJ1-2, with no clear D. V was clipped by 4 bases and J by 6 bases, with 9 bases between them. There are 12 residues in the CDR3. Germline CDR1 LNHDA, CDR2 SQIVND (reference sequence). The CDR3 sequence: CASSTTVHGYTF. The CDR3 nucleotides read TGTGCCAGTAGTACAACGGTCCATGGCTACACCTTC.

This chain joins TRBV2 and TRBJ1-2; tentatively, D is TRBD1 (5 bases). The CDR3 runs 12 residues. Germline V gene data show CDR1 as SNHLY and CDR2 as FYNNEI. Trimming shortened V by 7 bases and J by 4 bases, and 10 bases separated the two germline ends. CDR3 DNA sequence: TGTGCCAGCACTAGGGGTTTCTATGGCTACACCTTC. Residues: CASTRGFYGYTF.

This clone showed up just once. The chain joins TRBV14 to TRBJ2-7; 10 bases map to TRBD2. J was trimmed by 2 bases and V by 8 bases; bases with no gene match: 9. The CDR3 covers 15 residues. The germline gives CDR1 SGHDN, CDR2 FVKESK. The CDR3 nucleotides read TGTGCCAGCGGCCTCGGGCTAGCGGGAGCCTACGAGCAGTACTTC. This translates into CASGLGLAGAYEQYF.

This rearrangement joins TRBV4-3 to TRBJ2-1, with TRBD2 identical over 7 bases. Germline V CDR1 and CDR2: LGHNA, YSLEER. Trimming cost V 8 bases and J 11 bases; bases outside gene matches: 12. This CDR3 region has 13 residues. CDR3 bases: TGCGCCAGCTCTGCGGGACTATTGGTGCAGCAGTTCTTC. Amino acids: CASSAGLLVQQFF.

DNA of the CDR3: TGTGCCAGCAGCTTAGAAGGACAGGCCTACGAGCAGTACTTC. As protein: CASSLEGQAYEQYF. J is TRBJ2-7 and V is TRBV7-9; 7 nucleotides line up with TRBD1. The germline V gene encodes CDR1 SEHNR and CDR2 FQNEAQ (reference sequence). This CDR3 spans 14 amino acids. V was clipped by 1 base and J by 2 bases; unmatched bases: 2.

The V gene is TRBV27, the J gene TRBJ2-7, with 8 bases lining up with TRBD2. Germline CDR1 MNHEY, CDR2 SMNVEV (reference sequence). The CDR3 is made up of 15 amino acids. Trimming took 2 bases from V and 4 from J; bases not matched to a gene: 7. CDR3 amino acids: CASSLAGGASYEQYF. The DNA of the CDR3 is TGTGCCAGCAGTTTAGCGGGGGGCGCATCGTACGAGCAGTACTTC.

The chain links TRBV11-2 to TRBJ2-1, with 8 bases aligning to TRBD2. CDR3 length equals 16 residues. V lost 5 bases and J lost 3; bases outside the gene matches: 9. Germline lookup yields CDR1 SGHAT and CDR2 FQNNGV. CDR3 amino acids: CASSPKAGDLYNEQFF. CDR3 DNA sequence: TGTGCCAGCAGCCCTAAAGCGGGAGACCTCTACAATGAGCAGTTCTTC.

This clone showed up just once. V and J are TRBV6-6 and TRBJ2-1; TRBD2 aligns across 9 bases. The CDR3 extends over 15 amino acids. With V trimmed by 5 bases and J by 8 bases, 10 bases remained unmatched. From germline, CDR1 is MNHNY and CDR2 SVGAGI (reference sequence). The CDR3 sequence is CASSRGRADLDEQFF. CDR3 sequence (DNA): TGTGCCAGCAGTCGCGGGAGGGCCGATTTAGATGAGCAGTTCTTC.

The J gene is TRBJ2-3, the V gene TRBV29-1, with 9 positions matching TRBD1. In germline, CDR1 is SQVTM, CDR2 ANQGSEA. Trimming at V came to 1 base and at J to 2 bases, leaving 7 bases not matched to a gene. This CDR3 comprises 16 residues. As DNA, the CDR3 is TGCAGCGTTGAAGGTTCGGACAGGGGAGACACAGATACGCAGTATTTT. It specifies CSVEGSDRGDTDTQYF.

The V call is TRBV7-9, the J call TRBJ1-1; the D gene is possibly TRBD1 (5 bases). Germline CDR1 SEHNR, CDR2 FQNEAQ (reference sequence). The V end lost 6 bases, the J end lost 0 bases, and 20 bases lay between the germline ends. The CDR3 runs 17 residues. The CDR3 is CASRVPGETIMNTEAFF. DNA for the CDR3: TGTGCCAGCAGGGTTCCGGGGGAGACCATCATGAACACTGAAGCTTTCTTT.

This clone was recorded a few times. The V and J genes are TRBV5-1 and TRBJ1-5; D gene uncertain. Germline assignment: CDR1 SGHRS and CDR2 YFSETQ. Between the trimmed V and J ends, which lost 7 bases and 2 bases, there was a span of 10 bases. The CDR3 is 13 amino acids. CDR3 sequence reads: CASEQNGNQPQHF. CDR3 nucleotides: TGCGCCAGCGAACAGAATGGCAATCAGCCCCAGCATTTT.